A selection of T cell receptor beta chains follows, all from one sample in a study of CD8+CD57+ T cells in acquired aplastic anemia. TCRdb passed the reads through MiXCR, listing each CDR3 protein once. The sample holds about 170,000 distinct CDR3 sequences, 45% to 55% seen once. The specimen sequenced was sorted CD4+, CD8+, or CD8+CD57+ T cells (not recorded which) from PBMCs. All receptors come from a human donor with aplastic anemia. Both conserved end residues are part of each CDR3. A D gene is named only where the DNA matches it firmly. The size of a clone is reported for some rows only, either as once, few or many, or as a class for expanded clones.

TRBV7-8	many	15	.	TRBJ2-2	TGTGCCAGCAGCTTAAGAGGTGGTGGGACCGGGGAGCTGTTTTTT	CASSLRGGGTGELFF
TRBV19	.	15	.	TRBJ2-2	TGTGCCAGTAGTATACCAGGGTCGGTCACCGGGGAGCTGTTTTTT	CASSIPGSVTGELFF
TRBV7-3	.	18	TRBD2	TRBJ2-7	TGTGCCAGCAGCTTAGCGGGCGCGGGGGGTAACCACCTCTACGAGCAGTACTTC	CASSLAGAGGNHLYEQYF
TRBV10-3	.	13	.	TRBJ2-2	TGTGCCGGGGGGGGGGCAGAACACCGGGGAGCTGTTTTT	CAGGGAEHRGAVF
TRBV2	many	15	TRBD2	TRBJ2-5	TGTGCCAGCAGGCCTCTAGCGGGGGGGCTAGAGACCCAGTACTTC	CASRPLAGGLETQYF
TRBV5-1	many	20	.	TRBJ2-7	TGCGCCAGCAGCTTGCCGAATCCCGGCGAGGCACTGGATCGGTATTACGAGCAGTACTTC	CASSLPNPGEALDRYYEQYF
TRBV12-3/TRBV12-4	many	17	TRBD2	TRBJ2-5	TGTGCCAGCAGTGGAGGTGCTAGCGGGGGCCGCCTAATATCCCAGTACTTC	CASSGGASGGRLISQYF
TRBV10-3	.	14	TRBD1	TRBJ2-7	TGTGCCATCAGTTCGGGACAGGGAGCCTACGAGCAGTACTTC	CAISSGQGAYEQYF
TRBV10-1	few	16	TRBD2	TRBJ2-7	TGCGCCAGCAGTGAGTTCGGACTAGCGAGCTCCTACGAGCAGTACTTC	CASSEFGLASSYEQYF
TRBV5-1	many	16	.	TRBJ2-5	TGCGCCAGCACCCCCAGGCCCAGCGGGCTGCAAGAGACCCAGTACTTC	CASTPRPSGLQETQYF
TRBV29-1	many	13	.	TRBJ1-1	TGCAGCGTTGTAATACAGGACTACGGTGAAGCTTTCTTT	CSVVIQDYGEAFF
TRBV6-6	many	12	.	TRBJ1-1	TGTGCCACCTCCCCCCAGAACACTGAAGCTTTCTTT	CATSPQNTEAFF
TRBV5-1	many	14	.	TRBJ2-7	TGCGCCAGCAGCTTGGCCGGGGTAGACTACGAGCAGTACTTC	CASSLAGVDYEQYF
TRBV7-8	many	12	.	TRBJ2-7	TGTGCCAGCAGCTGGGTACAGGGCGAGCAGTACTTC	CASSWVQGEQYF
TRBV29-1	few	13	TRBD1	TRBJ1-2	TGCAGCGTTGAACTGCAGGGGGACTATGGCTACACCTTC	CSVELQGDYGYTF
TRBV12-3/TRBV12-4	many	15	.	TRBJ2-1	TGTGCCAGCAGTTTAGGAGCCGGGGGCTACAATGAGCAGTTCTTC	CASSLGAGGYNEQFF
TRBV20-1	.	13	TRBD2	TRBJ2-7	TGCAGTGCTAGCAGAAGACTAGCCCACGAGCAGTACTTC	CSASRRLAHEQYF
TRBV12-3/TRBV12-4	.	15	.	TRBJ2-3	TGTGCCAGCAGTTTGGACCGACCCCCACGGGATACGCAGTATTTT	CASSLDRPPRDTQYF
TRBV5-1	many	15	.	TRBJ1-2	TGCGCCAGCAGCCCGGGGGTACAGGGTCTAGATGGCTACACCTTC	CASSPGVQGLDGYTF
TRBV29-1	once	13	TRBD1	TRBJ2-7	TGCAGCGTGACCGGGACAGCCTACTACGAGCAGTACTTC	CSVTGTAYYEQYF
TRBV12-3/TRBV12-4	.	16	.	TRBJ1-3	TGTGCCAGCAGTTCGTACAGGGTAGGCTCTGGAAACACCATATATTTT	CASSSYRVGSGNTIYF
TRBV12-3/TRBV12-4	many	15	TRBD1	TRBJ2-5	TGTGCCAGCAGTCTACTACAGGGGGCGGGAGAGACCCAGTACTTC	CASSLLQGAGETQYF
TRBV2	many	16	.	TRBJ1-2	TGTGCCAGCAGCGAAGTTGTTCGCGGGATCCTAGGGGGCTACACCTTC	CASSEVVRGILGGYTF
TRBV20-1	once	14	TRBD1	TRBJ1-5	TGCAGTGCCAGGGGGACCTTGGGCAATCAGCCCCAGCATTTT	CSARGTLGNQPQHF
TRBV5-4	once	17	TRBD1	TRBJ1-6	TGTGCCAGCAGCTTGGTTGGGACAGGTCGCCCTGTGTCACCCCTCCACTTT	CASSLVGTGRPVSPLHF
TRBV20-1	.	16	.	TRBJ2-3	TGCAGTGCTGGCCCACTAGAGGCCCTTGTGACGGATACGCAGTATTTT	CSAGPLEALVTDTQYF
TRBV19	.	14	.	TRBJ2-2	TGTGCCAGCCCGTCGGGTGGTTGGGCCGGGGAGCTGTTTTTT	CASPSGGWAGELFF
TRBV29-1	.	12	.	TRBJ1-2	TGCAGCGTTGAGCTGACAGCTAATGGCTACGCCTTC	CSVELTANGYAF
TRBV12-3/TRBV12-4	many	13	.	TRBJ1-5	TGTGCCAGCAGTGGTGTTTCGGGCCAGCCCCAGCATTTT	CASSGVSGQPQHF
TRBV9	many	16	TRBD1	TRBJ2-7	TGTGCCAGCAGCGTAGGTAGTGGGGGACAGTCCTACGAGCAGTACTTC	CASSVGSGGQSYEQYF
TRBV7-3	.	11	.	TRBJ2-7	TGTGCCAGCAGCCAAGACCACGAGCAGTACTTC	CASSQDHEQYF
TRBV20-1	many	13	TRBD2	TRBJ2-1	TGCAGTGCTACCAGCGGGGGGATCGATGAGCAGTTCTTC	CSATSGGIDEQFF
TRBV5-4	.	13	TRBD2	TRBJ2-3	TGTGCCAGCACCCTTGGGGGGGCAGATACGCAGTATTTT	CASTLGGADTQYF
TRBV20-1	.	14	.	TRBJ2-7	TGCAGTGCCACCCCGGGGACTCTGACCTACGAGCAGTACTTC	CSATPGTLTYEQYF
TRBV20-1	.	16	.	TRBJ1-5	TGCAGTGCTAGAGATCAGACAGTTTATAGCAATCAGCCCCAGCATTTT	CSARDQTVYSNQPQHF
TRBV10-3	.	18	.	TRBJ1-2	TGTGCCATCAGTGAGTGGGCTCCAAACCTAACAGGGAGGTATGGCTACACCTTC	CAISEWAPNLTGRYGYTF
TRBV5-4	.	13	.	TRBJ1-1	TGTGCCAGCAGCGACGACCCCAACACTGAAGCTTTCTTT	CASSDDPNTEAFF
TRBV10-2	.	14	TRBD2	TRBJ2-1	TGCGCCAGTTGTAAATCGGGGGGAGACGATGAGCAGTTCTTC	CASCKSGGDDEQFF
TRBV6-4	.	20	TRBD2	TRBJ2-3	TGTGCCAGCAGTGACCGACCTTTTAGCGGGGGGCATACTAGCACAGATACGCAGTATTTT	CASSDRPFSGGHTSTDTQYF
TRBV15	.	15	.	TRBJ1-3	TGTGCCACCAGCAGAGAACGGTCCTCTGGAAACACCATATATTTT	CATSRERSSGNTIYF
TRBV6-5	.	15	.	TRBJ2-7	TGTGCCAGCAGTTACTCTGACGGATGGACCTACGAGCAGTACTTC	CASSYSDGWTYEQYF
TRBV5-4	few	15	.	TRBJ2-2	TGTGCCAGCAGCCCCGGCGGGTCGTCCGCCGGGGAGCTGTTTTTT	CASSPGGSSAGELFF
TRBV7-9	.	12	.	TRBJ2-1	TGTGCCAGCAGCTTCTTAGGGAATGAGCAGTTCTTC	CASSFLGNEQFF
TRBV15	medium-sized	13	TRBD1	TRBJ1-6	TGTGCCACCAAGACAGGGGGTAATTCACCCCTCCACTTT	CATKTGGNSPLHF
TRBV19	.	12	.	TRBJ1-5	TGTGCTAGTTCGGGTGTCCAACAGCCCCAGCATTTT	CASSGVQQPQHF
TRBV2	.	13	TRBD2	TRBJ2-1	TGTGCCACATGGACTAGCGGGGGCAATGAGCAGTTCTTC	CATWTSGGNEQFF
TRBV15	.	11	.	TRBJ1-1	TGTGCCACCAGCAGAGACAGGAAGGCTTTCTTT	CATSRDRKAFF
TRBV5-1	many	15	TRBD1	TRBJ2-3	TGCGCCAGCAGCTTAGGACAGGTCTTGACAGATACGCAGTATTTT	CASSLGQVLTDTQYF
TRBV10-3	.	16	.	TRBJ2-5	TGTGCCATCAGTGATTCGACAGATCGCAGGAAAGAGACCCAGTACTTC	CAISDSTDRRKETQYF
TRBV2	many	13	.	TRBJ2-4	TGTGCCAGCAGTGACCAGGGAGTGGACATTCAGTACTTC	CASSDQGVDIQYF
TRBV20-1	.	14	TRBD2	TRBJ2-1	TGCAGTGCTAGGACTAGCGGGGGCCCATTGGAGCAGTTCTTC	CSARTSGGPLEQFF
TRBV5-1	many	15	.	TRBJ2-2	TGCGCCAGCAGCTTCAACGGGGCAGACACCGGGGAGCTGTTTTTT	CASSFNGADTGELFF
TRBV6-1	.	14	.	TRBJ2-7	TGTGCCAGCAGTGACAGGTGGAGGATACCCGAGCAGTACTTC	CASSDRWRIPEQYF
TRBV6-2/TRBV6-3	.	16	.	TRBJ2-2	TGTGCCAGCAGTTACCCCGGCGGACCAAACACCGGGGAGCTGTTTTTT	CASSYPGGPNTGELFF